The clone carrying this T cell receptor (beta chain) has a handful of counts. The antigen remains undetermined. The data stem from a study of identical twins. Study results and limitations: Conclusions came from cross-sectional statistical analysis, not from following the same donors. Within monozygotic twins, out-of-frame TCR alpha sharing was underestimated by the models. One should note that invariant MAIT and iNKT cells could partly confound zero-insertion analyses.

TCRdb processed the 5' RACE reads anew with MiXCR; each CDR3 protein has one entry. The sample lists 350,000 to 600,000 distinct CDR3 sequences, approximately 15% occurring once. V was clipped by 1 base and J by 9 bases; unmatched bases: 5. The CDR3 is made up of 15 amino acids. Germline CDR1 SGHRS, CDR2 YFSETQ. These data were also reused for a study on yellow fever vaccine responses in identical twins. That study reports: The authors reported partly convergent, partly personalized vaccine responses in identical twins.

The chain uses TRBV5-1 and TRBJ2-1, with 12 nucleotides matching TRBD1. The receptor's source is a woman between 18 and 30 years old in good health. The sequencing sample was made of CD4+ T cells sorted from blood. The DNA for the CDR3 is TGCGCCAGCAGCTTGAAGGGACAGGGGGCCGGTGAGCAGTTCTTC. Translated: CASSLKGQGAGEQFF.